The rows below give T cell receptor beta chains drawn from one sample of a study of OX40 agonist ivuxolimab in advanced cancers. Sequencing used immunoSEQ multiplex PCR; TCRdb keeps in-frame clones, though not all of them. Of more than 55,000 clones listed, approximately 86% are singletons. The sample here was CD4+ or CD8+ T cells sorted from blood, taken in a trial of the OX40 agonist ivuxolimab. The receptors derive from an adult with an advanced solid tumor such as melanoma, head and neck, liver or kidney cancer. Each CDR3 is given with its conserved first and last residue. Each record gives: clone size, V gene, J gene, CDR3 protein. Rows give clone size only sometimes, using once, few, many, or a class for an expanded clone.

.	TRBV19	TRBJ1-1	CATKDPGTGKNTEAFF
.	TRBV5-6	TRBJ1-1	CASSLATEAFF
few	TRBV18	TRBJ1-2	CASSPPPGLGEGVWNTF
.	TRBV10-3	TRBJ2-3	CAIRGTGDATDTQYF
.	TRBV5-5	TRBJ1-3	CASRRGDFSGNTIYF
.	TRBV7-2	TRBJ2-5	CASRQRRRETQYF
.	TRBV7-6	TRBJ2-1	CASSLGTSGGRDEQFF
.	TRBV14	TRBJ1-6	CASSQDLRNSPLHF
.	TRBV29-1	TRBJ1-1	CSVIPNTEAFF
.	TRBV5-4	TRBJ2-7	CASSPDRGRSYEQYF
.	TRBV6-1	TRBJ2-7	CASSEAGTDFYEQYF
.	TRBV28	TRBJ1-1	CASSQLQGGAFF
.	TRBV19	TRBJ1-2	CASRDRTGSGDYGYTF
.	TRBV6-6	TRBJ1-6	CASRDRTGANSPLHF
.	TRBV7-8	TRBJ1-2	CASSLAETGRNGYTF
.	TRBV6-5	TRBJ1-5	CASSYRDQPQHF
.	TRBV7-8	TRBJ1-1	CASSTVLNTEAFF
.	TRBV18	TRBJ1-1	CASSPGGNTEAFF
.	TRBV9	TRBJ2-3	CASSSRTGGGPTDTQYF
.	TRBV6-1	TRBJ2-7	CASADRDRLGEQYF
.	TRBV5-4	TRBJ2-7	CASSLGGSAYEQYF
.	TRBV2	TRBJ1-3	CASSEGRAGNTIYF
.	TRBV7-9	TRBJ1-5	CASSWDSRQPQHF
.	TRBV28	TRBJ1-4	CASSRQGYNEKLFF
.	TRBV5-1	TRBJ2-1	CASSLGVISTYNEQFF
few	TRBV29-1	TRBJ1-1	CSVATGKQPAFF
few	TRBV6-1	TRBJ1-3	CASSERGGSGNTIYF
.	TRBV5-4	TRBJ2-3	CASSLDGVPDTQYF
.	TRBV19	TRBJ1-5	CASAAGNNQPQHF
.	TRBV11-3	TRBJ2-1	CASSLTQGPYNEQFF
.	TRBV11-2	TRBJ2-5	CASSLRGVALKETQYF
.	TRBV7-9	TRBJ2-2	CASSLGTGYTGELFF
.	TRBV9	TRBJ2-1	CASSGLSRGVNEQFF
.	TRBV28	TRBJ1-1	CASTRGDTEAFF
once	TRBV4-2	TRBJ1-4	CALGPLGEKLFF
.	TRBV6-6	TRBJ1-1	CASRSTENTEAFF
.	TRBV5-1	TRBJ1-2	CASSLEGRGLPSNYGYTF
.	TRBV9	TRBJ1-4	CASSGTGTGKEKLFF
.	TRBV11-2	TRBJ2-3	CASSLGPAADTQYF
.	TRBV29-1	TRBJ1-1	CSVEDVGAAEAFF
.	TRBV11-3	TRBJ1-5	CASSLTGSNQPQHF
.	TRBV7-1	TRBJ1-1	CASSRRTEAFF
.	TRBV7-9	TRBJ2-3	CASSLAGTNTDTQYF
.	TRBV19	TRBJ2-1	CASSISGQGYNEQFF
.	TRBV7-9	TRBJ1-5	CASSQAQKNQPQHF
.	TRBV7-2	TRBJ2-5	CASSLALTGGGGETQYF
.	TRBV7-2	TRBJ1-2	CASSQTGNVNYGYTF